This TCR beta chain was identified during a study of T-cell reconstitution after alpha-beta-depleted transplantation in children. Findings of the study overall: T-cell counts and diversity at one year following transplant were attributed mainly to newly produced T cells. About two months after transplant, alpha-beta T cells reportedly came from several hundred expanded graft clones. Several patients had high TCRbeta diversity at day 60; it came from surviving recipient T cells and thymic progenitors.

Researchers prepared the TCRbeta library using unique molecular identifiers, the study reports. Each CDR3 protein gets one entry after TCRdb re-called the PCR reads with MiXCR. This sample has approximately 190,000 distinct CDR3 sequences; about 8.7% occur once, and the top ten carry 35%. Notes on this clonotype: The antigen is unknown.

CDR1 and CDR2 from the germline V gene are LGHNA and YSLEER. Deletions cut 0 bases from V and 8 bases from J, with 12 bases between. The CDR3 is 14 residues long. The chain has TRBV4-3 and TRBJ2-3; D not certain. This sample comprised PBMCs, mostly from graft donor cells, obtained 360 days after TCRalphabeta/CD19-depleted stem cell transplant. The sequence derives from a male patient under 10 years old who had a stem cell transplant for acute myeloid leukemia, so the T cells may come from the graft donor. The CDR3 protein is CASSQDPDSGTQYF. The CDR3 nucleotides are TGCGCCAGCAGCCAAGATCCCGATTCGGGTACGCAGTATTTT.